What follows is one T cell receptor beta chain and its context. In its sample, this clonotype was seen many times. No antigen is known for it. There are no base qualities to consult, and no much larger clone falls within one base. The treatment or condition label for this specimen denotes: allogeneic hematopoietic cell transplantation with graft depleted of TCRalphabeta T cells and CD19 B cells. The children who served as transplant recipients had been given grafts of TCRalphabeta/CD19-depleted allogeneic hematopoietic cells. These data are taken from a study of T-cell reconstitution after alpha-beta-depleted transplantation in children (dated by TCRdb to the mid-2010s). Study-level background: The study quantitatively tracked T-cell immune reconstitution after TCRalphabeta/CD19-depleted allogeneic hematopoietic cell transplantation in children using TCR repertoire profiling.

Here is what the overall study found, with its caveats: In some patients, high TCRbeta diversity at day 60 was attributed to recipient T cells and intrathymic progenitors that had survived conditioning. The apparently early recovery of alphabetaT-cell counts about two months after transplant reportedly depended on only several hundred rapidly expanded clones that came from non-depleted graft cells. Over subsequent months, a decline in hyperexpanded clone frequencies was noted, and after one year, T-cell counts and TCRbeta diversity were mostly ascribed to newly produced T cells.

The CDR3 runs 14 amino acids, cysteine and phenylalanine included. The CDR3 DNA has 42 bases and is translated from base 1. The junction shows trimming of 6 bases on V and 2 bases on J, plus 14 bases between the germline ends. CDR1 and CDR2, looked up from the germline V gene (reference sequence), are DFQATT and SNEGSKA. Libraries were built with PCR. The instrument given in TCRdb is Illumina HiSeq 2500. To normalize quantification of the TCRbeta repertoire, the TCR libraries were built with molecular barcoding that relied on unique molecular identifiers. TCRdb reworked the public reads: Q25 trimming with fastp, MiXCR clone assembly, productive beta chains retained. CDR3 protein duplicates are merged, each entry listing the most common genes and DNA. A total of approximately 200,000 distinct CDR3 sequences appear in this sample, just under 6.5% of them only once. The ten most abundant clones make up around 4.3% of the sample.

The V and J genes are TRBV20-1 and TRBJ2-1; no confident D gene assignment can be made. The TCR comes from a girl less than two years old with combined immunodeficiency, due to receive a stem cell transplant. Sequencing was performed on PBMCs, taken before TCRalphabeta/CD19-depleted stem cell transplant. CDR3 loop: CSANYAPPYNEQFF. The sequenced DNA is TGCAGTGCAAACTACGCCCCCCCCTACAATGAGCAGTTCTTC.